These T cell receptor delta chains were read from a single sample in a study of γδ T cells in repeated Plasmodium falciparum infection. TCRdb reprocessed the multiplex PCR reads using CATT. The data show tens of thousands of delta-chain clones, 1.5% to 2% seen once. Sequenced input: gamma-delta T cells from blood. These receptors originate from a pool of human donors (malaria-infected and uninfected, not separated). CDR3s include the opening cysteine and the closing phenylalanine or tryptophan. Fields, in order: clone size, V gene, J gene, CDR3 protein. Size is stated as once, few, many or a size class.

many,TRDV1,TRDJ1,CALGELAVPHSHWEQTTDKLIF
many,TRDV3,TRDJ1,CAFSRLPGGDTDKLIF
many,TRDV1,TRDJ1,CALGELVTGVGGYDALPAIKLIF
many,TRDV1,TRDJ1,CALGEQVGRYKLIF
medium-sized,TRDV1,TRDJ1,CALGNGIDQTGGYAFSYTDKLIF
many,TRDV1,TRDJ1,CALGVNNRGPRLGWGILNHDKLIF
many,TRDV1,TRDJ1,CALGEDRRSRGSPKKYTDKLIF
many,TRDV2,TRDJ1,CACDAMGGIYTDKLIF
many,TRDV2,TRDJ1,CACDFVLGASTDKLIF
few,TRDV1,TRDJ1,CALGDLPTATPISKLIF
many,TRAV29/DV5,TRDJ1,CATVATKGDPPYWGIRGADKLIF
many,TRDV1,TRDJ1,CALGERLLLRGYWGIRGTDKLIF
many,TRDV3,TRDJ1,CASVPLRFWYWGTDKLIF
many,TRDV1,TRDJ1,CALGSFAPLPGRPRFKLIF
many,TRDV1,TRDJ1,CALGDPSFLTRTGGTGPTDKLIF
medium-sized,TRDV1,TRDJ1,CALGEHTRFSGVNTNKLIF
medium-sized,TRDV2,TRDJ1,CACDTLHTHTGGYVTDKLIF